Below are 17 T cell receptor beta chains sequenced from a single sample in a study of T cell responses to AZD1222 COVID-19 vaccine (dated by TCRdb to the early 2020s). The time point label corresponds to: baseline before first vaccination. Library construction relied on the immunoSEQ multiplex PCR assay. Here the immuneACCESS table is served through TCRdb, limited to in-frame sequences with V and J called. Missing clones are a known gap in these copies; in checked studies unresolved V genes cover under half, and the rest lacks a known reason. A total of under 140,000 clones appear in this sample, about four fifths of them only once. The ten largest account for approximately 4.6% of the sample. Material: peripheral blood, obtained on day 0 of AZD1222 vaccination. All receptors come from an adult in good health.

The rearrangement links TRBV18 to TRBJ1-2; 10 nucleotides agree with TRBD1. V gave up 3 bases and J gave up 2 bases; unmatched junction bases: 0. The CDR3 is 14 residues long. Looked up from germline, CDR1 is KGHSH and CDR2 is LQKENI. Here the CDR3 reads CASSPDRGNYGYTF. CDR3 coding DNA: TGTGCCAGCTCACCGGACAGGGGGAACTATGGCTACACCTTC.

This clone was seen a single time. The CDR3 nucleotides read TGTGCCAGCAGCTTAAGTGGCTGGGAAGTCTATGGCTACACCTTC. It is translated as CASSLSGWEVYGYTF. The chain combines TRBV7-2 with TRBJ1-2; D is uncertain. The CDR3 totals 15 residues. Germline CDR1 is SGHTA and CDR2 is FQGNSA. The V end lost 2 bases, the J end lost 4 bases, and 14 bases lay between the germline ends. Together with reference TRBV7-2 and TRBJ1-2, the CDR3 gives the full variable domain: GAGVSQSPSNKVTEKGKDVELRCDPISGHTALYWYRQSLGQGLEFLIYFQGNSAPDKSGLPSDRFSAERTGGSVSTLTIQRTQQEDSAVYLCASSLSGWEVYGYTFGSGTRLTVV.

The V call is TRBV6-5, the J call TRBJ2-7, with TRBD1 matching 7 bases. The germline CDR1 and CDR2 sequences are MNHEY and SVGAGI. Germline trimming cut 2 bases from V and 2 bases from J; bases unmatched to any gene: 3. The CDR3 covers 14 residues. CDR3 nucleotides: TGTGCCAGCAGTTACGGGCAGGGGGCCTACGAGCAGTACTTC. As protein: CASSYGQGAYEQYF.

This chain uses TRBV6-4 with TRBJ1-1; D remains unclear. Trimming took 5 bases from V and 2 from J, leaving 9 bases between them. This CDR3 is built from 13 residues. Germline V gene lookup returns CDR1 MRHNA and CDR2 SNTAGT. The CDR3 sequence: CASSSQANTEAFF. The CDR3 DNA reads as TGTGCCAGCAGTAGCCAGGCCAACACTGAAGCTTTCTTT.

This clone appeared a single time. The chain couples TRBV6-4 to TRBJ2-2; weak D call: TRBD1 (6 bases). Deletions cut 4 bases from V and 6 bases from J, with 15 bases between. The CDR3 consists of 15 residues. Germline V lookup: CDR1 MRHNA, CDR2 SNTAGT. As DNA, the CDR3 is TGTGCCAGCAGTGTATCGTACGGACAGTCCGGGGAGCTGTTTTTT. This codes for CASSVSYGQSGELFF.

This clone showed up just a few times. The rearrangement links TRBV7-8 to TRBJ1-1, with D tentatively TRBD1 (5 bases). Per the germline V gene, CDR1 is SGHVS and CDR2 is FQNEAQ. V was clipped by 8 bases and J by 1 base, with 11 bases between them. There are 13 residues in the CDR3. The CDR3 here is CASVPRGNTEAFF. The CDR3 DNA is TGTGCCAGCGTCCCAAGGGGGAACACTGAAGCTTTCTTT.

V and J are TRBV10-2 and TRBJ1-2, with 12 nucleotides matching TRBD1. The germline V gene has CDR1 WSHSY and CDR2 SAAADI. V gave up 6 bases and J gave up 0 bases; unmatched junction bases: 11. The CDR3 has 18 amino acids. DNA of the CDR3: TGCGCCAGCAGGGGGGGACAGGGGGCTGTGGATGCTAACTATGGCTACACCTTC. Amino acids: CASRGGQGAVDANYGYTF.

V is TRBV6-2 or TRBV6-3 and J is TRBJ2-2; possibly TRBD1 for D (6 bases). V dropped 4 bases and J dropped 3 bases, with 12 bases sitting between them. CDR1 and CDR2 from the germline V gene are MNHEY and SVGEGT. The CDR3 length is 15 residues. This CDR3 reads CASSSQGSDTGELFF. CDR3 nucleotides: TGTGCCAGCAGTTCACAGGGTTCGGACACCGGGGAGCTGTTTTTT.

The chain employs TRBV7-2 and TRBJ2-7; the match to TRBD2 covers 13 bases. The V and J ends lost 3 bases and 7 bases, in that order; junction bases with no gene match: 6. The CDR3 sequence is 15 residues long. Germline V gives CDR1 SGHTA, CDR2 FQGNSA. CDR3 in amino acids: CASSFGLAGDGEQYF. As DNA, the CDR3 is TGTGCCAGCAGCTTCGGACTAGCGGGAGATGGGGAGCAGTACTTC.

The rearrangement uses TRBV6-5 and TRBJ2-7; D is unclear. V was shortened by 8 bases and J by 2 bases, with 13 bases between the two germline ends. The CDR3 runs to 13 residues. Germline loops: CDR1 MNHEY, CDR2 SVGAGI. The DNA of the CDR3 is TGTGCCAGCGGCCTTCACCCTCCCTACGAGCAGTACTTC. This sequence encodes CASGLHPPYEQYF.

This clone was detected only a few times. The chain has TRBV18 and TRBJ1-1; D unresolved. Germline CDR1 is KGHSH and CDR2 is LQKENI. This CDR3 is 16 amino acids long. The V end was cut by 1 base, the J end by 0 bases, with 12 bases between. CDR3 protein: CASSPLRDWLNTEAFF. In DNA form, the CDR3 reads TGTGCCAGCTCACCACTTCGGGATTGGTTGAACACTGAAGCTTTCTTT.

This clone has only a few counts. The chain has TRBV7-2 and TRBJ1-3; 9 bases align to TRBD1. This CDR3 spans 15 amino acids. CDR1 is SGHTA, CDR2 FQGNSA, per germline. V trimming: 5 bases; J trimming: 0 bases; junction bases outside the gene matches: 2. CDR3 coding DNA: TGTGCCAGCAGCCTGGACAGGGGCTCTGGAAACACCATATATTTT. Amino acids: CASSLDRGSGNTIYF.

The sample holds a few counts of this clone. V and J are TRBV18 and TRBJ2-1; the match to TRBD2 covers 9 bases. V lost 4 bases, J lost 9 bases, and 13 bases stayed unmatched. The germline V gene has CDR1 KGHSH and CDR2 LQKENI. CDR3 length: 16 amino acids. The CDR3 sequence: CASSRATSGYGGEQFF. CDR3 nucleotides: TGTGCCAGCTCACGGGCGACTAGCGGCTATGGGGGTGAGCAGTTCTTC.

The V gene is TRBV10-1, the J gene TRBJ2-1, with D possibly called TRBD1 or TRBD2 (6 bases each). Per the germline V gene, CDR1 is WNHNN and CDR2 is SYGVQD (reference sequence). V gave up 3 bases and J gave up 10 bases, with 10 bases separating them. The CDR3 loop spans 12 amino acids. CDR3 amino acids: CASSEGGREQFF. For the CDR3, the DNA is TGCGCCAGCAGTGAAGGGGGGAGAGAGCAGTTCTTC.

The CDR3 sequence: CASSYQAGGPRNEQFF. In DNA, the CDR3 is TGTGCCAGCAGCTACCAAGCGGGAGGGCCTAGGAATGAGCAGTTCTTC. The chain carries TRBV7-2 and TRBJ2-1; 10 bases line up with TRBD2. Germline V gives CDR1 SGHTA, CDR2 FQGNSA. This CDR3 is 16 amino acids long. V lost 4 bases, J lost 7 bases, and 10 bases stayed unmatched.

The V gene is TRBV7-6, the J gene TRBJ2-5, with TRBD2 as a possible D gene (6 bases). V was trimmed by 5 bases and J by 4 bases, leaving 14 bases between them. CDR1 SGHVS and CDR2 FNYEAQ come from the germline V gene. The CDR3 totals 14 residues. The CDR3 spells CASSPGLNGETQYF. The CDR3 DNA reads as TGTGCCAGCAGCCCAGGACTAAACGGAGAGACCCAGTACTTC.

The table lists this clone with a few counts. The J gene is TRBJ1-2, the V gene TRBV10-2; D is possibly TRBD1 (6 bases). The CDR3 spans 15 residues. CDR1 and CDR2 from the germline V gene are WSHSY and SAAADI. V lost 6 bases to trimming and J lost 2 bases, with 16 bases between them. For the CDR3, the DNA is TGCGCCAGCAGCGATGACAGGCCTCCAAACTATGGCTACACCTTC. Amino acid sequence: CASSDDRPPNYGYTF.